The 21 T cell receptor beta chains in this list originate from one sample, sequenced in a study of a mutant IDH1 vaccine in newly diagnosed glioma. TCRdb keeps only in-frame clones here, not all; method: immunoSEQ multiplex PCR. Of about 74,000 clones listed, 85% to 90% are singletons. Time point meaning: week 35, safety follow-up. Vaccination comprised doses that each held 300 ug of mutant IDH1 20-mer peptide, plus topical imiquimod. Their antigen targets remain unknown. The input for sequencing was PBMCs, taken from a glioma patient whose treatment included an IDH1 peptide vaccine. Every receptor here comes from a man aged 25-45 years with glioma.

This clone has just a few counts. The chain is built from TRBV9 and TRBJ2-2; D is possibly TRBD2 (5 bases). The CDR3 has 15 residues. Per the germline V gene, CDR1 is SGDLS and CDR2 is YYNGEE. V dropped 2 bases and J dropped 1 base, with 9 bases sitting between them. CDR3 nucleotide sequence: TGTGCCAGCAGCGTGTCGGGGAGGAACACCGGGGAGCTGTTTTTT. This codes for CASSVSGRNTGELFF.

J is TRBJ2-2 and V is TRBV9; TRBD2 agrees at 11 bases. This CDR3 comprises 16 residues. Looked up from germline, CDR1 is SGDLS and CDR2 is YYNGEE. The V and J ends lost 4 bases and 1 base, in that order; junction bases with no gene match: 3. The CDR3 spells CASSSLAGVNTGELFF. CDR3 DNA sequence: TGTGCCAGCAGCTCACTAGCGGGGGTGAACACCGGGGAGCTGTTTTTT.

CDR3 DNA: TGTGCCAGCAGCCGTCACACAGATACGCAGTATTTT. Residues: CASSRHTDTQYF. The chain joins TRBV5-4 to TRBJ2-3; D call uncertain. This CDR3 spans 12 amino acids. V was trimmed by 4 bases and J by 2 bases, leaving 5 bases between them. Germline V lookup: CDR1 SGHNT, CDR2 YYREEE (reference sequence).

The chain is built from TRBV28 and TRBJ1-2; a possible D gene is TRBD1 (6 bases). Germline values: CDR1 MDHEN, CDR2 SYDVKM. Trimming removed 8 bases at V and 6 bases at J, with 16 bases between. The CDR3 spans 13 residues. The CDR3 nucleotides read TGTGCCAGCCTCCGGGGGGGGCGAAATGGCTACACCTTC. Translation gives CASLRGGRNGYTF.

The CDR3: CASSQNGQGNEKLFF. The CDR3 nucleotides are TGTGCCAGCAGCCAGAATGGACAGGGAAATGAAAAACTGTTTTTT. This rearrangement joins TRBV4-2 to TRBJ1-4; 8 positions match TRBD1. The CDR3 sequence is 15 residues long. From germline, CDR1 is LGHNA and CDR2 YNFKEQ. Losses at the gene ends were 3 bases for V and 5 bases for J; bases not matched to a gene: 5.

This chain uses TRBV7-2 with TRBJ2-2; perhaps TRBD2 as D (6 bases). The CDR3 is made up of 16 amino acids. From germline, CDR1 is SGHTA and CDR2 FQGNSA. The germline V and J ends were trimmed by 0 bases and 0 bases, with 8 bases remaining between them. DNA for the CDR3: TGTGCCAGCAGCTTAGCGGAGGGAGCGAACACCGGGGAGCTGTTTTTT. Its protein product is CASSLAEGANTGELFF. The whole variable domain, remainder taken from reference TRBV7-2 and TRBJ2-2, is GAGVSQSPSNKVTEKGKDVELRCDPISGHTALYWYRQSLGQGLEFLIYFQGNSAPDKSGLPSDRFSAERTGGSVSTLTIQRTQQEDSAVYLCASSLAEGANTGELFFGEGSRLTVL.

This sequence joins TRBV5-6 and TRBJ1-2; D not resolved. The V gene lost 4 bases and the J gene lost 4 bases, with 11 bases spanning the gap. CDR1 and CDR2 (germline): SGHDT, YYEEEE. The CDR3 length is 13 residues. The CDR3 sequence is CASSQRRLYGYTF. In nucleotides, the CDR3 is TGTGCCAGCAGCCAGCGACGGCTCTATGGCTACACCTTC.

This clone was seen only once. The chain uses TRBV27 and TRBJ2-2; no definite D call. Between the trimmed V and J ends, which lost 3 bases and 3 bases, there was a span of 2 bases. Germline CDR1 is MNHEY and CDR2 is SMNVEV (reference sequence). The CDR3 is made up of 12 amino acids. CDR3 coding DNA: TGTGCCAGCAGTTTCTACACCGGGGAGCTGTTTTTT. The encoded protein is CASSFYTGELFF.

This sequence joins TRBV28 and TRBJ1-2; D remains ambiguous. Trimming pared 3 bases from V and 1 base from J, leaving 9 bases between. The germline V gene has CDR1 MDHEN and CDR2 SYDVKM. The CDR3 extends over 14 amino acids. The CDR3 region is CASSLVGVNYGYTF. As DNA, the CDR3 is TGTGCCAGCAGTTTGGTGGGAGTTAACTATGGCTACACCTTC.

V usage is TRBV5-8 and J usage is TRBJ2-7; D possibly uses TRBD1 or TRBD2 (5 bases each). The length of the CDR3 is 17 residues. V dropped 1 base and J dropped 2 bases, with 19 bases sitting between them. Germline CDR1 reads SGHTS; CDR2 reads YDEGEE. The CDR3 region is CASSLRTGKRGTYEQYF. The CDR3 DNA is TGTGCCAGCAGCTTGAGAACGGGGAAAAGGGGAACCTACGAGCAGTACTTC.

V gene TRBV15 combines with J gene TRBJ1-2; D is unclear. The germline gives CDR1 LNHNV, CDR2 YYDKDF (reference sequence). V lost 1 base, J lost 6 bases, and 15 bases lay in between. The CDR3 consists of 15 residues. The CDR3 reads CATSRGGRSAHGYTF. For the CDR3, the DNA is TGTGCCACCAGCAGAGGAGGACGATCAGCCCATGGCTACACCTTC.

This clone was counted only a few times. The chain employs TRBV2 and TRBJ1-5, with TRBD1 identical over 7 bases. V was pared by 6 bases and J by 0 bases, with 5 bases of the junction left unmatched. CDR1 is SNHLY and CDR2 is FYNNEI in the germline V gene. This CDR3 region has 15 residues. CDR3 DNA sequence: TGTGCCAGCAGCGGGGGACAGCATAGCAATCAGCCCCAGCATTTT. It specifies CASSGGQHSNQPQHF.

In its sample, this clone was seen a few times. The chain has TRBV4-3 and TRBJ1-1; no definite D call. The germline V gene has CDR1 LGHNA and CDR2 YSLEER. With 0 bases removed from V and 0 bases from J, the gap between germline ends came to 5 bases. The CDR3 has 14 residues. CDR3 region: CASSQDQMNTEAFF. The CDR3 coding sequence is TGCGCCAGCAGCCAAGATCAAATGAACACTGAAGCTTTCTTT.

The V call is TRBV27, the J call TRBJ2-3, with 12 bases fitting TRBD2. Germline V gene lookup returns CDR1 MNHEY and CDR2 SMNVEV (reference sequence). V shed 6 bases and J 6 bases; nucleotides not matched to a gene: 7. The CDR3 has 15 residues. Written as DNA, the CDR3 is TGTGCCAGCAGGCGACTAGCGGGAGAGGGGGATACGCAGTATTTT. This gives the protein CASRRLAGEGDTQYF.

This clone was detected a few times. V gene TRBV27 combines with J gene TRBJ2-1; D remains ambiguous. CDR3 size: 13 residues. V was trimmed by 3 bases and J by 9 bases, leaving 12 bases between them. Germline V lookup: CDR1 MNHEY, CDR2 SMNVEV (reference sequence). The CDR3, as DNA: TGTGCCAGCAGTTTTGGGGTGCAAGCTGAGCAGTTCTTC. This sequence encodes CASSFGVQAEQFF.

This chain connects TRBV27 to TRBJ2-1; TRBD2 agrees at 7 bases. Germline V gene lookup returns CDR1 MNHEY and CDR2 SMNVEV (reference sequence). V was clipped by 7 bases and J by 0 bases; unmatched bases: 6. This CDR3 is built from 15 residues. CDR3 loop: CASKYSSGSYNEQFF. In DNA form, the CDR3 reads TGTGCCAGCAAATACTCTAGCGGCTCCTACAATGAGCAGTTCTTC.

This clone was recorded a few times. The genes are TRBV6-1 and TRBJ2-2, with D unresolved. The CDR3 has 13 amino acids. Looked up from germline, CDR1 is MNHNS and CDR2 is SASEGT. V was clipped by 7 bases and J by 8 bases, with 14 bases between them. The CDR3: CASNLVAWGELFF. Here the CDR3 DNA reads TGTGCCAGCAATCTAGTCGCCTGGGGGGAGCTGTTTTTT.

The CDR3, as DNA: TGCGCCAGCAGCTTGGCGGGGAACGAGCAGTACTTC. It yields the protein CASSLAGNEQYF. This chain connects TRBV5-1 to TRBJ2-7; tentatively, D is TRBD2 (5 bases). Trimming cost V 0 bases and J 5 bases, with 6 bases left between them. Germline lookup yields CDR1 SGHRS and CDR2 YFSETQ. The CDR3 totals 12 residues.

V and J are TRBV15 and TRBJ2-1; maybe TRBD2 (7 bases). V gave up 5 bases and J gave up 4 bases, with 15 bases separating them. The CDR3 contains 15 residues. Germline-derived CDR1 and CDR2 are LNHNV and YYDKDF (reference sequence). This CDR3 reads CATSAEGGSYNEQFF. In DNA, the CDR3 is TGTGCCACCAGCGCCGAGGGGGGGAGTTACAATGAGCAGTTCTTC.

The chain couples TRBV5-1 to TRBJ2-7, with D perhaps TRBD2 (6 bases). Trimming stripped 3 bases from V and 1 base from J, with 14 bases between. Germline V gene data show CDR1 as SGHRS and CDR2 as YFSETQ. The CDR3 is 15 amino acids. DNA for the CDR3: TGCGCCAGCAGCTCCACCGGGACTCATTCCTACGAGCAGTACTTC. Protein sequence: CASSSTGTHSYEQYF.

The chain uses TRBV5-1 and TRBJ1-1, with 9 positions matching TRBD1. CDR3 length: 16 residues. V lost 0 bases, J lost 5 bases, and 8 bases stayed unmatched. CDR1 and CDR2 from the germline V gene are SGHRS and YFSETQ. The CDR3 spells CASSLGGTGRGTEAFF. The DNA of the CDR3 is TGCGCCAGCAGCTTGGGTGGGACAGGGAGAGGAACTGAAGCTTTCTTT. Full variable domain (rest looked up from reference TRBV5-1 and TRBJ1-1): KAGVTQTPRYLIKTRGQQVTLSCSPISGHRSVSWYQQTPGQGLQFLFEYFSETQRNKGNFPGRFSGRQFSNSRSEMNVSTLELGDSALYLCASSLGGTGRGTEAFFGQGTRLTVV.